This is a list of T cell receptor beta chains from one sample in a study of blood T cell repertoires in COVID-19. This table comes from immunoSEQ multiplex PCR, and its TCRdb copy is limited to in-frame clones, with some not included. The sample comprises 200,000 to 250,000 clones, 88% of which are singletons, and about 15% rests with the top ten. Material for sequencing was PBMCs or T cells enriched from blood (not recorded which). The origin of the receptors is a woman in her forties or fifties with acute COVID-19. Both conserved end residues are part of each CDR3. Each record gives: V gene, J gene, clone size, CDR3 protein. Expanded clones are given a class, and other clones once, few, many or no size at all.

v_call: TRBV7-3; j_call: TRBJ2-7; clone_size: NA; cdr3_aa: CASSLGPTTSYEQYF
v_call: TRBV6-6; j_call: TRBJ2-3; clone_size: NA; cdr3_aa: CASTATDTQYF
v_call: TRBV6-5; j_call: TRBJ1-4; clone_size: NA; cdr3_aa: CASSYSTTGAGGRLFF
v_call: TRBV3-1/TRBV3-2; j_call: TRBJ2-7; clone_size: NA; cdr3_aa: CASSQDRLAGVSLEQYF
v_call: TRBV28; j_call: TRBJ1-4; clone_size: NA; cdr3_aa: CASSLWGIGNEKLFF
v_call: TRBV18; j_call: TRBJ1-3; clone_size: NA; cdr3_aa: CASSPEITPGNTIYF
v_call: TRBV11-2; j_call: TRBJ1-4; clone_size: NA; cdr3_aa: CASSPRARNEKLFF
v_call: TRBV29-1; j_call: TRBJ1-2; clone_size: NA; cdr3_aa: CSVGVRQGIGYTF
v_call: TRBV11-3; j_call: TRBJ2-7; clone_size: NA; cdr3_aa: CASSSLSGQGYEQYF
v_call: TRBV11-3; j_call: TRBJ1-1; clone_size: NA; cdr3_aa: CASSLAGNTEAFF
v_call: TRBV5-1; j_call: TRBJ2-1; clone_size: NA; cdr3_aa: CASSGGLYYEQFF
v_call: TRBV18; j_call: TRBJ2-7; clone_size: NA; cdr3_aa: CASSPRSSGKYEQYF
v_call: TRBV23-1; j_call: TRBJ1-5; clone_size: few; cdr3_aa: CASTLPAGQLPSNQPQHF
v_call: TRBV4-1; j_call: TRBJ2-7; clone_size: NA; cdr3_aa: CASSPGLAGIHEQYF
v_call: TRBV30; j_call: TRBJ1-2; clone_size: NA; cdr3_aa: CACHSYGYTF
v_call: TRBV25-1; j_call: TRBJ1-1; clone_size: NA; cdr3_aa: CASSEHGRTEAFF
v_call: TRBV18; j_call: TRBJ2-7; clone_size: NA; cdr3_aa: CASSPGPDRGRDEQYF
v_call: TRBV28; j_call: TRBJ2-7; clone_size: NA; cdr3_aa: CASSSDRGLDEQYF
v_call: TRBV19; j_call: TRBJ1-1; clone_size: few; cdr3_aa: CASSMTGTWMGAFF
v_call: TRBV24-1; j_call: TRBJ2-7; clone_size: NA; cdr3_aa: CATSDFRSGTSGRQYF
v_call: TRBV11-2; j_call: TRBJ2-1; clone_size: NA; cdr3_aa: CASRGLRLAGYNEQFF
v_call: TRBV7-2; j_call: TRBJ1-1; clone_size: NA; cdr3_aa: CASSLVQGTEAFF
v_call: TRBV25-1; j_call: TRBJ1-2; clone_size: NA; cdr3_aa: CASSAGTGVRYGYTF
v_call: TRBV4-1; j_call: TRBJ2-7; clone_size: NA; cdr3_aa: CASSQVYEYEQYF
v_call: TRBV10-3; j_call: TRBJ2-2; clone_size: NA; cdr3_aa: CAIRSGQGDTGELFF
v_call: TRBV18; j_call: TRBJ1-5; clone_size: NA; cdr3_aa: CASSLDRNQPQHF
v_call: TRBV6-4; j_call: TRBJ2-7; clone_size: NA; cdr3_aa: CASSVPPKKQYF
v_call: TRBV9; j_call: TRBJ1-2; clone_size: few; cdr3_aa: CASSARTGWYGYTF
v_call: TRBV19; j_call: TRBJ1-5; clone_size: NA; cdr3_aa: CASSIDSGNQPQHF
v_call: TRBV6-1; j_call: TRBJ2-1; clone_size: NA; cdr3_aa: CASSEDAPWDRAYNEQFF
v_call: TRBV28; j_call: TRBJ2-7; clone_size: NA; cdr3_aa: CASMGQGMYEQYF
v_call: TRBV21-1; j_call: TRBJ2-1; clone_size: NA; cdr3_aa: CASSTRPGQGYNEQFF
v_call: TRBV25-1; j_call: TRBJ2-7; clone_size: NA; cdr3_aa: CASRDPGNPRGEQYF
v_call: TRBV10-3; j_call: TRBJ2-7; clone_size: NA; cdr3_aa: CAIGGQGASYEQYF
v_call: TRBV3-1/TRBV3-2; j_call: TRBJ1-5; clone_size: NA; cdr3_aa: CATGQGGLGQPQHF
v_call: TRBV30; j_call: TRBJ2-7; clone_size: once; cdr3_aa: CAADWSSYEQYF
v_call: TRBV6-6; j_call: TRBJ1-3; clone_size: NA; cdr3_aa: CASSGPGTGSGNTIYF
v_call: TRBV9; j_call: TRBJ1-6; clone_size: NA; cdr3_aa: CASSKGQGSYNSPLHF
v_call: TRBV7-9; j_call: TRBJ2-3; clone_size: NA; cdr3_aa: CASSLEGLPQYF
v_call: TRBV27; j_call: TRBJ2-7; clone_size: NA; cdr3_aa: CASPTQGGEQYF
v_call: TRBV18; j_call: TRBJ1-3; clone_size: NA; cdr3_aa: CASSPRGGSSGNTIYF
v_call: TRBV4-1; j_call: TRBJ2-1; clone_size: NA; cdr3_aa: CASSQAPSTSVHEQFF
v_call: TRBV7-2; j_call: TRBJ1-5; clone_size: few; cdr3_aa: CASRLGGGFSNQPQHF
v_call: TRBV2; j_call: TRBJ1-5; clone_size: NA; cdr3_aa: CASSESTGGGQPQHF
v_call: TRBV6-5; j_call: TRBJ2-1; clone_size: NA; cdr3_aa: CASRRTSVNNEQFF
v_call: TRBV23-1; j_call: TRBJ1-5; clone_size: NA; cdr3_aa: CASSQGSGLINQPQHF